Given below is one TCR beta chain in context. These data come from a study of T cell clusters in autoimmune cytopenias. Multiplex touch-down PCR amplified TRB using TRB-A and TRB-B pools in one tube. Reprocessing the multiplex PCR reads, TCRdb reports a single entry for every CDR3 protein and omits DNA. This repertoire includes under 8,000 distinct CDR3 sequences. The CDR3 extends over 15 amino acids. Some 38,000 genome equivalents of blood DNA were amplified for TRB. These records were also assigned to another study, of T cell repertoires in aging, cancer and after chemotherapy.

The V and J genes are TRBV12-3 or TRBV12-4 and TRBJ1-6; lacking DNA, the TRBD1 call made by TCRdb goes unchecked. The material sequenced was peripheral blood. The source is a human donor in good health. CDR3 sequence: CASSFGAGGNSPLHF.